This T cell receptor (beta chain) is from a study of T cells expressing NK-cell markers. Study-level background: TCR beta repertoires came from sorted CD3+CD56+NKG2C+, CD3+CD56+NKG2C- and CD3+CD56-NKG2C+ T cells.

Study-wide results and caveats: It was still unclear whether expanded NKG2C+ T cell clones were HCMV specific.

Libraries used 5'RACE template switching adding universal primer site and UMIs. TCRdb re-called the 5' RACE reads, yielding one record per CDR3 amino acid sequence without DNA. The table counts 150,000 or so distinct CDR3 sequences; 37% lies in the top ten. A word on this clonotype: Its specificity is not known.

Germline lookup yields CDR1 SGHRS and CDR2 YFSETQ. The length of the CDR3 is 17 residues. The sequence derives from a woman aged 45-59 years in good health. Sequences were obtained from blood T cells: a sorted CD56 or NKG2C T cell subset, CD4+ or CD8+ T cells, or bulk PBMC T cells (not recorded which). The chain links TRBV5-1 to TRBJ2-7; TCRdb returns TRBD2, unconfirmable since there is no DNA. CDR3 sequence reads: CASTQPVDSSGGDEQYF.